The sequence of this T cell receptor (beta chain) was determined in a study of OX40 agonist ivuxolimab in advanced cancers. Study at large: Those enrolled were around 87% male, with a mean age of 60 years and ages from about 20 to 85. Study-level points and caveats: At 0.1 to 3.0 mg/kg and by week 6, CD4+ and CD8+ T cells in the blood had expanded clonally.

CDR3 size: 13 residues. V shed 0 bases and J shed 5 bases, with 6 bases lying between them. Germline values: CDR1 MNHEY, CDR2 SVGAGI. Sequencing was performed with immunoSEQ multiplex PCR; in TCRdb, only in-frame clones are kept and a portion is missing. The table records about 20,000 clones, 83% of them present only once. As to this clone: Its specificity is not known.

The chain couples TRBV6-5 to TRBJ2-3; D unclear. The receptor's source is an adult with an advanced solid tumor such as melanoma, head and neck, liver or kidney cancer. Sample: CD4+ or CD8+ T cells sorted from blood, taken in a trial of the OX40 agonist ivuxolimab. CDR3 sequence: CASSYSTVDTQYF. For the CDR3, the DNA is TGTGCCAGCAGTTACTCGACGGTAGATACGCAGTATTTT.